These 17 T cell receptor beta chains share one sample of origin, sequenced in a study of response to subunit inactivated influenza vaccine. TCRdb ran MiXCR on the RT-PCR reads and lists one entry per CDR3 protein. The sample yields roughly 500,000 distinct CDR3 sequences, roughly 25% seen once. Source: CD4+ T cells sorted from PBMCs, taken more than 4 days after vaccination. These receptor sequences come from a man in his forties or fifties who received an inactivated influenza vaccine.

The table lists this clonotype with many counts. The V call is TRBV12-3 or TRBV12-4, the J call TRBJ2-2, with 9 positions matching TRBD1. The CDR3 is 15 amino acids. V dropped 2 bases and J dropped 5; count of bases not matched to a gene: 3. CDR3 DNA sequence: TGTGCCAGCAGTTTAAACAGGGGGCTAACCGGGGAGCTGTTTTTT. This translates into CASSLNRGLTGELFF.

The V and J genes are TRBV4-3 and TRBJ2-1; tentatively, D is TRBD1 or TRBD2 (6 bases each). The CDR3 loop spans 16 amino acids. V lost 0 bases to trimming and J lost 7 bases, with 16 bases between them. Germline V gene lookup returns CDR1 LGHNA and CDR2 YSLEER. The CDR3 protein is CASSQEIGGFRNEQFF. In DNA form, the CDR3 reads TGCGCCAGCAGCCAAGAAATAGGGGGGTTTCGGAATGAGCAGTTCTTC.

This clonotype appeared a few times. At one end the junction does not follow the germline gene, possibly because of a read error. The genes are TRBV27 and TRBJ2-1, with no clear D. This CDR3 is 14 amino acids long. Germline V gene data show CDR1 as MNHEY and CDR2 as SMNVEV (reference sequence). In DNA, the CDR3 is TGTGCCAGCAGTTTGTGGCTCTCCGACAATGAGCAGTTCTTC. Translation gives CASSLWLSDNEQFF.

This chain's CDR3 is CASSSPERDRYNEQFF. The CDR3 nucleotides are TGTGCCAGCAGCTCCCCGGAGAGGGACCGATACAATGAGCAGTTCTTC. The chain is built from TRBV7-2 and TRBJ2-1; either TRBD1 or TRBD2 may supply D (5 bases each). Germline CDR1 reads SGHTA; CDR2 reads FQGNSA. The CDR3 has 16 residues. V lost 4 bases and J lost 4, with 17 bases in between.

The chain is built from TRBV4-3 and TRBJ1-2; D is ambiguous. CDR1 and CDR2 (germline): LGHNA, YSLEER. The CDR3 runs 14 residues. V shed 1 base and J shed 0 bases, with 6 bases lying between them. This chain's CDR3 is CASSQVRANYGYTF. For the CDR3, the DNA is TGCGCCAGCAGCCAAGTACGAGCTAACTATGGCTACACCTTC.

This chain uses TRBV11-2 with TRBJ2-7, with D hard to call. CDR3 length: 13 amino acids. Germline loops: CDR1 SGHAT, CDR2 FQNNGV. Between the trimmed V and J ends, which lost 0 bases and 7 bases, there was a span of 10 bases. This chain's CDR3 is CASSLDPPGEQYF. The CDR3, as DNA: TGTGCCAGCAGCTTAGACCCCCCCGGGGAGCAGTACTTC.

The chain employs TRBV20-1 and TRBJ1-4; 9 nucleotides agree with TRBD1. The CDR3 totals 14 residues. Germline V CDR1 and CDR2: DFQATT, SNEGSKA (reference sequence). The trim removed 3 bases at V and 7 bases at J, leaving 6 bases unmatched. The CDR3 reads CSASTGTGSEKLFF. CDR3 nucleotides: TGCAGTGCTAGCACCGGGACAGGGAGTGAAAAACTGTTTTTT.

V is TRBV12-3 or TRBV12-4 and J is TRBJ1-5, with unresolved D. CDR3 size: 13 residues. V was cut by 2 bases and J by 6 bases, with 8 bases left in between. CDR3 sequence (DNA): TGTGCCAGCAGTTTATATTCAAGTCAGCCCCAGCATTTT. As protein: CASSLYSSQPQHF.

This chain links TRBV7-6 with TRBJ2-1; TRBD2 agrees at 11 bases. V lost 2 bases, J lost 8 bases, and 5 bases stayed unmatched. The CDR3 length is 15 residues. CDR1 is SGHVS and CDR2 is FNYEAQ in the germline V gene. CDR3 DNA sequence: TGTGCCAGCAGCTTAACCGGGACTAGCGGCCATGAGCAGTTCTTC. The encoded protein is CASSLTGTSGHEQFF.

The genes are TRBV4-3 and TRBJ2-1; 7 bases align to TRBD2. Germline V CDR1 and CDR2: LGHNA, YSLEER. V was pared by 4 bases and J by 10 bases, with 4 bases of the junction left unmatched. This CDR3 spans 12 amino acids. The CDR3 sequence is CASSRSAGEQFF. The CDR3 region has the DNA TGCGCCAGCAGCCGATCAGCGGGAGAGCAGTTCTTC.

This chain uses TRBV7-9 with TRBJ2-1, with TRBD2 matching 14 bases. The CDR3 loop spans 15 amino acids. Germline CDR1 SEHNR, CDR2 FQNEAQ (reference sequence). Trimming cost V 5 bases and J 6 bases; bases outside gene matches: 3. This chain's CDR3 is CASSQTSGRANEQFF. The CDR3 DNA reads TGTGCCAGCAGCCAGACTAGCGGGAGGGCCAATGAGCAGTTCTTC.

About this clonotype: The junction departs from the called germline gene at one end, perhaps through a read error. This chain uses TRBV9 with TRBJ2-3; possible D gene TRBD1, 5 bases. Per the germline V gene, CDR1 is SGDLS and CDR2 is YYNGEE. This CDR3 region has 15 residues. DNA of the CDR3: TGTGCCAGCAGCGCGGACACTCCAGGCACTGATACGCAGTATTTT. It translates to CASSADTPGTDTQYF. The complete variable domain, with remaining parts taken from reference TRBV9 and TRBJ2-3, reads DSGVTQTPKHLITATGQRVTLRCSPRSGDLSVYWYQQSLDQGLQFLIQYYNGEERAKGNILERFSAQQFPDLHSELNLSSLELGDSALYFCASSADTPGTDTQYFGPGTRLTVL.

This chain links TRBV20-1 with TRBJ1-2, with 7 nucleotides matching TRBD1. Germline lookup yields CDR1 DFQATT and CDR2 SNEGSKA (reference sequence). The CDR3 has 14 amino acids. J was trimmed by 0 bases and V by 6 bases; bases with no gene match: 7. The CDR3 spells CSAKRGQANYGYTF. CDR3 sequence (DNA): TGCAGTGCGAAACGCGGACAGGCTAACTATGGCTACACCTTC.

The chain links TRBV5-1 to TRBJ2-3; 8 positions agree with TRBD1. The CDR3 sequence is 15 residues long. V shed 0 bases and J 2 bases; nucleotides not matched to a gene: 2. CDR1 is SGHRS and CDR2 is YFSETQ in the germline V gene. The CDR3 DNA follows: TGCGCCAGCAGCTTGGGGGACAGGACCACAGATACGCAGTATTTT. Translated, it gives CASSLGDRTTDTQYF.

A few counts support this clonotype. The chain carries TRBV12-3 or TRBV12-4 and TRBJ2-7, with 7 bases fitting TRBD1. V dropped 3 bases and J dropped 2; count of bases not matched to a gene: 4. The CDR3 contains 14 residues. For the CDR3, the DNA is TGTGCCAGCAGTTTCGCGCAGGGGGCCTACGAGCAGTACTTC. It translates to CASSFAQGAYEQYF.

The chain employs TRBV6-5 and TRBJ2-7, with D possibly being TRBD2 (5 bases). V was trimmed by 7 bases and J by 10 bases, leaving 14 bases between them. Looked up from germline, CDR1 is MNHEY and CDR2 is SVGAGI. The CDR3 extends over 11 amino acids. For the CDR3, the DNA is TGTGCCAGCACCAGAGAGGGAGTACAGTACTTC. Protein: CASTREGVQYF.

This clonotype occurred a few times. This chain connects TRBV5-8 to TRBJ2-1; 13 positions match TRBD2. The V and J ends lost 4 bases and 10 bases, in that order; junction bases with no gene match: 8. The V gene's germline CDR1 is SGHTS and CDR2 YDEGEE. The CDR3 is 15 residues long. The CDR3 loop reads CASSRGLAGEPEQFF. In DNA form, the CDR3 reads TGTGCCAGCAGCCGAGGACTAGCGGGGGAACCGGAGCAGTTCTTC.